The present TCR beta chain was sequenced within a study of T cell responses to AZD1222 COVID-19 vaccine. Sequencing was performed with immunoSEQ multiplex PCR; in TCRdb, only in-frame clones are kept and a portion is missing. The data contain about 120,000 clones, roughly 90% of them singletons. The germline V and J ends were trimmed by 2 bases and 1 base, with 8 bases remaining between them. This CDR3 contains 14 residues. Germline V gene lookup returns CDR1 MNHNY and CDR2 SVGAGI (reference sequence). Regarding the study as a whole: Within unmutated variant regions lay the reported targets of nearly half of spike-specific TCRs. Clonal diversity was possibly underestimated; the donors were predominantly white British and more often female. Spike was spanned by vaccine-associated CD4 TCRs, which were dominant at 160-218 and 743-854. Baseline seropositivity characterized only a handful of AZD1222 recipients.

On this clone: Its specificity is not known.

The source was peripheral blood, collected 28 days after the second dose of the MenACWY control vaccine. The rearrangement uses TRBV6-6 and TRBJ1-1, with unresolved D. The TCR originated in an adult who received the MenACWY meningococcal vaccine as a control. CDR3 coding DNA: TGTGCCAGCAGTTACCTGGGTCCGAACACTGAAGCTTTCTTT. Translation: CASSYLGPNTEAFF.